This T cell receptor beta chain derives from a study of regulatory T cells in long-lasting Graves disease. There are 17 residues in the CDR3. Germline values: CDR1 SGHRS, CDR2 YFSETQ. The junction had 6 bases not matched to a gene; V was cut back by 0 bases and J by 6 bases. Libraries of TCR beta came from iRepertoire HTBI primers plus Arm-PCR of CDR3 regions. From the multiplex PCR reads, TCRdb called clonotypes with MiXCR, one entry per CDR3 protein. The repertoire has hundreds of thousands of distinct CDR3 sequences, 15% to 17% of them found once; the top ten carry about a fifth. Time point: newly diagnosed GD, antithyroid drugs for less than 3 months. RNA extracted from PBMCs served as the sequencing template. This clonotype was recorded a few times.

The source material was peripheral blood mononuclear cells (PBMCs), sampled at new diagnosis, from a patient treated with antithyroid drugs. The rearrangement uses TRBV5-1 and TRBJ2-1; 13 bases are a match to TRBD2. The TCR originated in a female donor with Graves disease. The CDR3 nucleotides are TGCGCCAGCAGCTTGGAACGGACTAGCGGGGGTTCCAATGAGCAGTTCTTC. Encoded protein: CASSLERTSGGSNEQFF.